The 24 T cell receptor beta chains listed next were all sequenced from one sample in a study of T-cell reconstitution after alpha-beta-depleted transplantation in children. TCRbeta library preparation incorporated unique molecular identifiers. MiXCR, applied by TCRdb to the PCR reads, yields one record per CDR3 protein. The profile shows around 96,000 distinct CDR3 sequences, about 12% of them singletons. Specimen: PBMCs from the stem cell graft donor, collected from the stem cell graft. These receptors were obtained from a human donor who donated a stem cell graft to a child with inherited bone marrow failure.

The genes are TRBV24-1 and TRBJ2-3, with D perhaps TRBD2 (5 bases). Germline CDR1 KGHDR, CDR2 SFDVKD. The ends were cut back, 3 bases at V and 0 bases at J, with 18 bases in the middle. The CDR3 spans 18 residues. CDR3 region: CATSDVSESAASTDTQYF. CDR3 DNA: TGTGCCACCAGTGATGTTAGCGAGTCGGCGGCTAGCACAGATACGCAGTATTTT.

The chain links TRBV11-2 to TRBJ1-1; no firm D call. Germline assignment: CDR1 SGHAT and CDR2 FQNNGV. The V end lost 0 bases, the J end lost 5 bases, and 7 bases lay between the germline ends. This CDR3 has 13 amino acids. For the CDR3, the DNA is TGTGCCAGCAGCTTAGATGGGGAAACTGAAGCTTTCTTT. It encodes CASSLDGETEAFF.

The chain joins TRBV12-5 to TRBJ2-5, with D perhaps matching TRBD1 (6 bases). The CDR3 is 16 amino acids. V was clipped by 1 base and J by 5 bases, with 17 bases between them. Germline V gives CDR1 LGHNT, CDR2 FRNRAP. The CDR3 DNA is TGTGCTAGTGGTTTGGACCTGACAGGTCCAGGGGAGACCCAGTACTTC. Encoded protein: CASGLDLTGPGETQYF.

This clonotype was seen many times. CDR3: CASSQQGSGIYEQYF. CDR3 nucleotide sequence: TGTGCCAGCAGCCAACAGGGGTCGGGGATTTACGAGCAGTACTTC. The rearrangement links TRBV12-3 or TRBV12-4 to TRBJ2-7; 7 bases are shared with TRBD1. The CDR3 has 15 residues. With V trimmed by 6 bases and J by 4 bases, 12 bases remained unmatched.

This clonotype was seen at least ten times. The V and J genes are TRBV20-1 and TRBJ2-3, with D tentatively TRBD1 (5 bases). This CDR3 has 14 residues. The V gene lost 4 bases and the J gene lost 2 bases, with 13 bases spanning the gap. Germline CDR1 and CDR2: DFQATT and SNEGSKA (reference sequence). For the CDR3, the DNA is TGCAGTGCTATCGAAATGGGGCTCACAGATACGCAGTATTTT. It specifies CSAIEMGLTDTQYF.

This clonotype was seen a few times. The chain employs TRBV6-2 or TRBV6-3 and TRBJ1-4; no reliable D call. The CDR3 runs 13 residues. Trimming took off 8 bases at V and 0 bases at J, with 7 bases between the two ends. From germline, CDR1 is MNHEY and CDR2 SVGEGT. CDR3 protein: CASLRATNEKLFF. DNA of the CDR3: TGTGCCAGCCTCCGGGCAACTAATGAAAAACTGTTTTTT.

The V and J genes are TRBV10-3 and TRBJ2-7; the D gene could be TRBD1 or TRBD2 (5 bases each). V lost 10 bases and J 1 base, leaving 17 bases between the germline ends. The CDR3 covers 14 residues. Per the germline V gene, CDR1 is ENHRY and CDR2 is SYGVKD. This chain's CDR3 is CATYADTGSYEQYF. CDR3 nucleotides: TGTGCCACCTACGCGGACACGGGATCCTACGAGCAGTACTTC.

Many counts were recorded for this clonotype. The J gene is TRBJ1-6, the V gene TRBV9, with a possible D match to TRBD1 (6 bases). The CDR3 spans 14 residues. CDR1 SGDLS and CDR2 YYNGEE come from the germline V gene. V gave up 0 bases and J gave up 10 bases, with 11 bases separating them. CDR3 sequence: CASSVEGGGSPLHF. The CDR3 nucleotides read TGTGCCAGCAGCGTAGAGGGAGGGGGATCACCCCTCCACTTT.

This clonotype was found many times. This chain links TRBV5-1 with TRBJ1-2; 7 nucleotides line up with TRBD1. The CDR3 sequence is 14 residues long. V trimming: 0 bases; J trimming: 3 bases; junction bases outside the gene matches: 2. CDR1 and CDR2 from the germline V gene are SGHRS and YFSETQ. DNA for the CDR3: TGCGCCAGCAGCTTGGAAGGGACAGACTATGGCTACACCTTC. Its protein product is CASSLEGTDYGYTF. Complete variable domain (other parts from reference TRBV5-1 and TRBJ1-2): KAGVTQTPRYLIKTRGQQVTLSCSPISGHRSVSWYQQTPGQGLQFLFEYFSETQRNKGNFPGRFSGRQFSNSRSEMNVSTLELGDSALYLCASSLEGTDYGYTFGSGTRLTVV.

The J gene is TRBJ2-5, the V gene TRBV29-1; perhaps TRBD1 as D (5 bases). From germline, CDR1 is SQVTM and CDR2 ANQGSEA. With 4 bases removed from V and 5 bases from J, the gap between germline ends came to 11 bases. The CDR3 is 12 residues long. CDR3 nucleotides: TGCAGCGTTGTGACAGTCCAGGAGACCCAGTACTTC. As protein: CSVVTVQETQYF.

Note on this clonotype: The junction does not match germline at one end; this may be a read error. The rearrangement links TRBV5-6 to TRBJ1-5, with D unresolved. The CDR3 sequence is 13 residues long. Germline V CDR1 and CDR2: SGHDT, YYEEEE. The DNA of the CDR3 is TGTGCCAGCAGCTTGGTAGGCAATCACCCCCAGCATTTT. Residues: CASSLVGNHPQHF.

In this sample, this clonotype turned up many times. The gene calls are TRBV27 and TRBJ1-5; 10 bases align to TRBD1. The CDR3 contains 15 residues. V dropped 2 bases and J dropped 5; count of bases not matched to a gene: 3. Germline V lookup: CDR1 MNHEY, CDR2 SMNVEV (reference sequence). The chain's CDR3 is CASSLMTGGYQPQHF. CDR3 coding DNA: TGTGCCAGCAGTTTAATGACAGGGGGCTATCAGCCCCAGCATTTT.

This clonotype was seen many times. The rearrangement links TRBV7-9 to TRBJ2-7, with D tentatively TRBD2 (6 bases). Germline CDR1 and CDR2: SEHNR and FQNEAQ (reference sequence). This CDR3 comprises 14 residues. V lost 1 base, J lost 2 bases, and 9 bases lay in between. The CDR3 sequence: CASSLVGGPYEQYF. Here the CDR3 DNA reads TGTGCCAGCAGCTTAGTGGGAGGCCCCTACGAGCAGTACTTC. The full variable domain, its missing parts supplied by reference TRBV7-9 and TRBJ2-7, is DTGVSQNPRHKITKRGQNVTFRCDPISEHNRLYWYRQTLGQGPEFLTYFQNEAQLEKSRLLSDRFSAERPKGSFSTLEIQRTEQGDSAMYLCASSLVGGPYEQYFGPGTRLTVT.

V usage is TRBV7-2 and J usage is TRBJ1-1, with D possibly being TRBD1 (6 bases). Trimming took off 0 bases at V and 5 bases at J, with 10 bases between the two ends. CDR3 size: 14 residues. Germline loops: CDR1 SGHTA, CDR2 FQGNSA. CDR3 coding DNA: TGTGCCAGCAGCTTAGCTTACAGGGAAACTGAAGCTTTCTTT. Translated: CASSLAYRETEAFF.

This clonotype occurred a few times. This sequence joins TRBV20-1 and TRBJ2-3, with 7 nucleotides matching TRBD1. Germline V gives CDR1 DFQATT, CDR2 SNEGSKA (reference sequence). The J segment lost 0 bases and the V segment lost 4 bases, leaving 1 base of the junction unmatched. The CDR3 totals 13 residues. The CDR3 DNA reads TGCAGTGCTAACAGGGGAAGCACAGATACGCAGTATTTT. This sequence encodes CSANRGSTDTQYF.

The chain is built from TRBV7-9 and TRBJ2-5; no reliable D call. This CDR3 spans 13 amino acids. Germline V gene lookup returns CDR1 SEHNR and CDR2 FQNEAQ (reference sequence). Trimming took 5 bases from V and 5 from J, leaving 12 bases between them. In DNA, the CDR3 is TGTGCCAGCAGCCTCAAGTTAGGGGAGACCCAGTACTTC. Its translation is CASSLKLGETQYF.

This clonotype was seen many times. The V call is TRBV20-1, the J call TRBJ2-3; 7 bases line up with TRBD2. In germline, CDR1 is DFQATT, CDR2 SNEGSKA (reference sequence). The V segment lost 2 bases and the J segment 2 bases; nucleotides outside the gene matches: 7. The CDR3 consists of 15 residues. CDR3 bases: TGCAGTGCTAGAACGACCCGGGACTACACAGATACGCAGTATTTT. Protein product: CSARTTRDYTDTQYF.

This clonotype was observed many times. The chain couples TRBV5-1 to TRBJ1-4; a weak D match, TRBD1 (5 bases). Looked up from germline, CDR1 is SGHRS and CDR2 is YFSETQ. The CDR3 has 15 amino acids. The V and J ends lost 0 bases and 1 base respectively, with 7 bases between them. CDR3 residues: CASSLAGGTNEKLFF. CDR3 in DNA: TGCGCCAGCAGCTTGGCCGGGGGAACTAATGAAAAACTGTTTTTT. The complete variable domain, with remaining parts taken from reference TRBV5-1 and TRBJ1-4, reads KAGVTQTPRYLIKTRGQQVTLSCSPISGHRSVSWYQQTPGQGLQFLFEYFSETQRNKGNFPGRFSGRQFSNSRSEMNVSTLELGDSALYLCASSLAGGTNEKLFFGSGTQLSVL.

At least ten counts were recorded for this clonotype. CDR3 nucleotide sequence: TGTGCCAGCGAAGGGTGGGGTCCGGCCCGGGAAGAGCAGTACTTC. This encodes CASEGWGPAREEQYF. The chain employs TRBV6-5 and TRBJ2-7, with D maybe TRBD2 (5 bases). The CDR3 length is 15 residues. Trimming removed 8 bases from V and 7 bases from J, with 24 bases in between. Germline CDR1 reads MNHEY; CDR2 reads SVGAGI.

This clonotype has ten or more counts. V and J are TRBV7-9 and TRBJ2-5; 12 positions match TRBD1. Germline values: CDR1 SEHNR, CDR2 FQNEAQ (reference sequence). After removal of 5 bases from V and 3 bases from J, the junction contained 7 bases not matched to a gene. CDR3 length: 16 amino acids. CDR3 loop: CASSGSGQGAKETQYF. Written as DNA, the CDR3 is TGTGCCAGCAGCGGATCGGGACAGGGGGCTAAAGAGACCCAGTACTTC.

This clonotype came up many times. This rearrangement joins TRBV4-3 to TRBJ2-1; D unresolved. Germline assignment: CDR1 LGHNA and CDR2 YSLEER. This CDR3 is built from 15 residues. V was pared by 1 base and J by 0 bases, with 7 bases between. CDR3 residues: CASSQVQSSYNEQFF. CDR3 DNA: TGCGCCAGCAGCCAAGTTCAGAGCTCCTACAATGAGCAGTTCTTC.

This clonotype was observed at least ten times. At one end, the junction sequence differs from germline, possibly due to a read error. The V and J genes are TRBV15 and TRBJ2-1, with 10 bases matching TRBD2. This CDR3 has 15 residues. The germline CDR1 and CDR2 sequences are LNHNV and YYDKDF (reference sequence). CDR3 protein: CATSPRALAGNVQFF. The CDR3 DNA sequence: TGTGCCACCAGCCCCCGGGCACTAGCGGGAAATGTGCAGTTCTTC.

This clonotype occurred many times. The rearrangement uses TRBV5-4 and TRBJ1-1; D not certain. Germline values: CDR1 SGHNT, CDR2 YYREEE (reference sequence). This CDR3 spans 14 amino acids. V dropped 5 bases and J dropped 1 base, with 12 bases sitting between them. The CDR3 here is CASSFGRGNTEAFF. CDR3 nucleotides: TGTGCCAGCAGTTTTGGGCGGGGGAACACTGAAGCTTTCTTT.

The chain carries TRBV5-1 and TRBJ2-5; D gene uncertain. CDR1 SGHRS and CDR2 YFSETQ come from the germline V gene. The CDR3 has 13 amino acids. V was clipped by 4 bases and J by 2 bases, with 9 bases between them. The CDR3 DNA sequence: TGCGCCAGCAGCCCTTTCATTCAAGAGACCCAGTACTTC. Encoded protein: CASSPFIQETQYF. The whole variable domain, filled in from reference TRBV5-1 and TRBJ2-5, reads KAGVTQTPRYLIKTRGQQVTLSCSPISGHRSVSWYQQTPGQGLQFLFEYFSETQRNKGNFPGRFSGRQFSNSRSEMNVSTLELGDSALYLCASSPFIQETQYFGPGTRLLVL.